This TCR beta chain originates from a study of T-cell memory formation after mild COVID-19. Turning to the study itself: TCR clusters mostly belonged to single donors.

Libraries for TCRalpha and TCRbeta carried sample barcodes and unique molecular identifiers via 5'RACE. MiXCR, applied by TCRdb to the 5' RACE reads, yields one record per CDR3 protein. The sample lists about 470,000 distinct CDR3 sequences, roughly 25% occurring once. On this clonotype: Its specificity is unknown.

Whole-study findings and limits: Some clones that responded were present in memory (sampled pre-infection), which suggests cross-reactive memory joined.

This TCR was sampled from an adult woman who had mild COVID-19 (a few samples of this study predate the infection). Cell type and time point are not known. The sample consisted of PBMCs or a T cell subset sorted from them (not recorded which).

CDR3: CASSVTGRSTEAFF. The CDR3 bases are TGTGCCAGCAGCGTAACAGGGAGGAGCACTGAAGCTTTCTTT. The J gene is TRBJ1-1, the V gene TRBV9; possible D gene TRBD1, 6 bases. V was clipped by 1 base and J by 4 bases, with 11 bases between them. CDR3 length equals 14 residues. Per germline, CDR1 SGDLS and CDR2 YYNGEE.